This T cell receptor beta chain was identified during a study of low-dose radiotherapy and immunotherapy resistance in tumors. Study background: Participants in Cohort 1 were administered 0.5 Gy per fraction at 2-week intervals, to a cumulative dose of 6.5 Gy. Intravenous administration to patients comprised nivolumab at 240 mg every two weeks and ipilimumab at 1 mg/kg every six weeks. Intravenous cyclophosphamide at 200 mg/m2 preceded radiation and immunotherapy by one day, every two weeks.

This clonotype was observed many times. Gene-specific TRAV and TRBV primers were used for first-strand cDNA, covering alpha and beta chains. With a V-primer adapter and a constant-region primer, TCRs were amplified for approximately 20 PCR cycles. TCRdb reprocessed the reads via MiXCR and lists one record per CDR3 protein. The sample shows some 85,000 distinct CDR3 sequences, approximately 20% of them seen only once. Regarding time point: before trial treatment. Ipilimumab, nivolumab, aspirin, low-dose cyclophosphamide and low-dose radiotherapy were administered to donors. The CDR3 is 16 amino acids. V dropped 5 bases and J dropped 2 bases, with 16 bases sitting between them. Germline CDR1 is MNHEY and CDR2 is SVGEGT.

The specimen comprised PBMCs, sampled before treatment. The chain is built from TRBV6-2 or TRBV6-3 and TRBJ1-5, with a tentative D call TRBD1 (5 bases). The source of this sequence is a male donor with prostate cancer. CDR3 in amino acids: CASSAIGGGGNQPQHF. CDR3 coding DNA: TGTGCCAGCAGTGCCATTGGGGGTGGCGGCAATCAGCCCCAGCATTTT.